A single sample gave rise to the 20 T cell receptor beta chains below, sequenced in a study of CD8+ T cells in alopecia areata. cDNA reverse transcribed from extracted RNA served as the sequencing template. Clones were read by immunoSEQ multiplex PCR, and TCRdb kept only the in-frame ones, dropping some. The data hold 180,000 or so clones, with just over 65% observed a single time. Sample: CD8+ T cells sorted from blood, taken at week 0. All receptors derive from a human donor with alopecia areata.

The rearrangement links TRBV7-6 to TRBJ2-7; possibly TRBD2 for D (6 bases). This CDR3 comprises 14 residues. V was shortened by 1 base and J by 3 bases, with 10 bases between the two germline ends. Germline loops: CDR1 SGHVS, CDR2 FNYEAQ. The CDR3 sequence: CASSLVAGSYEQYF. DNA of the CDR3: TGTGCCAGCAGCTTAGTTGCGGGGAGCTACGAGCAGTACTTC.

This chain links TRBV4-2 with TRBJ2-2, with D hard to call. With 3 bases removed from V and 5 bases from J, the gap between germline ends came to 7 bases. Per germline, CDR1 LGHNA and CDR2 YNFKEQ. This CDR3 comprises 13 residues. The CDR3: CASSQSGTGELFF. CDR3 sequence (DNA): TGTGCCAGCAGCCAGAGTGGTACCGGGGAGCTGTTTTTT.

The chain is built from TRBV7-8 and TRBJ1-6; 10 bases line up with TRBD1. The ends lost 5 bases at V and 9 bases at J; junction bases unmatched: 7. The CDR3 consists of 15 residues. From germline, CDR1 is SGHVS and CDR2 FQNEAQ. CDR3 sequence: CASSPLGTGVSPLHF. In DNA, the CDR3 is TGTGCCAGCAGCCCACTCGGGACAGGGGTTTCACCCCTCCACTTT.

In its sample, this clone was seen a few times. The CDR3 nucleotides are TGTGCCGGCGGCCGGGCAGGGGAGGGTGAGCAGTTCTTC. Residues: CAGGRAGEGEQFF. The chain couples TRBV6-1 to TRBJ2-1; perhaps TRBD2 as D (7 bases). CDR1 and CDR2 from the germline V gene are MNHNS and SASEGT. The CDR3 has 13 residues. Trimming left V 11 bases short and J 9 bases short, with 20 bases between.

The chain combines TRBV13 with TRBJ1-2; 8 positions agree with TRBD1. CDR1 and CDR2 from the germline V gene are PRHDT and FYEKMQ (reference sequence). Trimming at V came to 5 bases and at J to 2 bases, leaving 7 bases not matched to a gene. The CDR3 is 15 amino acids. The CDR3, as DNA: TGTGCCAGCAGCCCCGGACAGGGCTACAACTATGGCTACACCTTC. Translation: CASSPGQGYNYGYTF.

The J gene is TRBJ2-2, the V gene TRBV4-1; 9 positions match TRBD2. This CDR3 contains 16 residues. Per germline, CDR1 MGHRA and CDR2 YSYEKL. Trimming cost V 1 base and J 4 bases; bases outside gene matches: 4. The CDR3 nucleotides are TGCGCCAGCAGCCAAGCTAGCGGGGTCATCACCGGGGAGCTGTTTTTT. It yields the protein CASSQASGVITGELFF.

The chain is built from TRBV7-9 and TRBJ2-7, with D hard to call. V was cut by 4 bases and J by 2 bases, with 6 bases left in between. In germline, CDR1 is SEHNR, CDR2 FQNEAQ (reference sequence). This CDR3 has 12 residues. The CDR3 is CASSSQPYEQYF. The DNA of the CDR3 is TGTGCCAGCAGCTCTCAGCCCTACGAGCAGTACTTC.

The chain employs TRBV9 and TRBJ1-2; D remains ambiguous. Deletions cut 3 bases from V and 5 bases from J, with 8 bases between. The CDR3 length is 12 residues. Germline CDR1 reads SGDLS; CDR2 reads YYNGEE. CDR3 nucleotides: TGTGCCAGCAGCGCCGGGTTATATGGCTACACCTTC. This codes for CASSAGLYGYTF. Based on the CDR3 plus reference TRBV9 and TRBJ1-2, the full variable domain is DSGVTQTPKHLITATGQRVTLRCSPRSGDLSVYWYQQSLDQGLQFLIQYYNGEERAKGNILERFSAQQFPDLHSELNLSSLELGDSALYFCASSAGLYGYTFGSGTRLTVV.

This clone came up a few times. This same CDR3 is encoded by further DNA sequences in the sample. J is TRBJ2-7 and V is TRBV7-9; no definite D call. V dropped 3 bases and J dropped 5 bases, with 8 bases sitting between them. The germline CDR1 and CDR2 sequences are SEHNR and FQNEAQ (reference sequence). The CDR3 extends over 12 amino acids. CDR3 sequence (DNA): TGTGCCAGCAGCTTCGACCGAGACGAGCAGTACTTC. This translates into CASSFDRDEQYF.

The chain employs TRBV6-5 and TRBJ2-5; 7 bases align to TRBD2. CDR1 and CDR2 (germline): MNHEY, SVGAGI. Trimming at V came to 6 bases and at J to 7 bases, leaving 14 bases not matched to a gene. This CDR3 contains 15 residues. The CDR3 DNA follows: TGTGCCAGCAGCTTCCGGGACGGGAGGCGAGGGACCCAGTACTTC. This translates into CASSFRDGRRGTQYF.

V gene TRBV4-1 combines with J gene TRBJ1-1; a possible D gene is TRBD1 (5 bases). V lost 3 bases to trimming and J lost 1 base, with 12 bases between them. Per the germline V gene, CDR1 is MGHRA and CDR2 is YSYEKL. The CDR3 contains 15 residues. The CDR3 DNA follows: TGCGCCAGCAGCCAGTCTGGGGACCCGAACACTGAAGCTTTCTTT. It translates to CASSQSGDPNTEAFF.

The chain combines TRBV7-9 with TRBJ2-5, with D perhaps TRBD1 (5 bases). The V end lost 4 bases, the J end lost 3 bases, and 9 bases lay between the germline ends. This CDR3 comprises 13 residues. Germline V gene sequence: CDR1 SEHNR, CDR2 FQNEAQ (reference sequence). CDR3 nucleotide sequence: TGTGCCAGCAGCTCGCCAGGGAAAGAGACCCAGTACTTC. Protein: CASSSPGKETQYF.

A remark on this clone: At one end the junction does not follow the germline gene, possibly because of a read error. V usage is TRBV5-1 and J usage is TRBJ1-4, with 8 bases that match TRBD1. CDR3 length: 15 residues. Germline CDR1 and CDR2: SGHRS and YFSETQ. The CDR3 spells CASSRAGGLTENLFF. The CDR3 region has the DNA TGCGCCAGCAGCCGGGCAGGGGGCTTGACGGAAAACCTGTTTTTT.

The chain employs TRBV27 and TRBJ2-7; 8 bases match TRBD2. This CDR3 is built from 16 residues. V lost 6 bases, J lost 2 bases, and 12 bases stayed unmatched. The germline CDR1 and CDR2 sequences are MNHEY and SMNVEV (reference sequence). The CDR3 sequence is CASSSLGGGGTYEQYF. In DNA, the CDR3 is TGTGCCAGCAGCTCCCTCGGGGGCGGGGGGACCTACGAGCAGTACTTC.

The chain employs TRBV29-1 and TRBJ2-3; weak D call: TRBD1 (6 bases). V was cut by 4 bases and J by 1 base, with 9 bases left in between. The CDR3 runs to 13 residues. Germline V gives CDR1 SQVTM, CDR2 ANQGSEA. CDR3 amino acids: CSVGAGGTDTQYF. The CDR3 DNA reads as TGCAGCGTTGGGGCAGGGGGCACAGATACGCAGTATTTT.

The chain employs TRBV30 and TRBJ1-2, with unresolved D. The CDR3 covers 13 residues. The ends were cut back, 6 bases at V and 1 base at J, with 12 bases in the middle. The germline gives CDR1 GTSNPN, CDR2 SVGIG (reference sequence). CDR3 residues: CACNERFNYGYTF. The CDR3 coding sequence is TGTGCCTGTAACGAGAGATTTAACTATGGCTACACCTTC.

The rearrangement links TRBV27 to TRBJ1-5, with D uncertain. CDR3 length: 13 amino acids. Per germline, CDR1 MNHEY and CDR2 SMNVEV (reference sequence). The V end was cut by 4 bases, the J end by 4 bases, with 8 bases between. The CDR3 is CASSSVNNQPQHF. The DNA for the CDR3 is TGTGCCAGCAGTTCGGTTAATAATCAGCCCCAGCATTTT.

This sequence joins TRBV10-2 and TRBJ2-5; the match to TRBD1 covers 9 bases. Germline trimming cut 6 bases from V and 5 bases from J; bases unmatched to any gene: 7. Germline values: CDR1 WSHSY, CDR2 SAAADI. The CDR3 is made up of 14 amino acids. The CDR3 region has the DNA TGCGCCAGCAGCCCCGGGACAGGGAAGGAGACCCAGTACTTC. It specifies CASSPGTGKETQYF.

This chain uses TRBV28 with TRBJ2-7, with 8 bases aligning to TRBD1. The CDR3 is made up of 13 amino acids. After removal of 8 bases from V and 0 bases from J, the junction contained 3 bases not matched to a gene. Germline CDR1 and CDR2: MDHEN and SYDVKM. CDR3 sequence reads: CASRGQDSYEQYF. CDR3 in DNA: TGTGCCAGCCGGGGACAGGACTCCTACGAGCAGTACTTC. The whole variable domain, remainder taken from reference TRBV28 and TRBJ2-7, is DVKVTQSSRYLVKRTGEKVFLECVQDMDHENMFWYRQDPGLGLRLIYFSYDVKMKEKGDIPEGYSVSREKKERFSLILESASTNQTSMYLCASRGQDSYEQYFGPGTRLTVT.

The chain is built from TRBV6-1 and TRBJ2-2; D ambiguous. This CDR3 has 12 residues. Germline loops: CDR1 MNHNS, CDR2 SASEGT. V lost 5 bases and J lost 3, with 4 bases in between. The CDR3 DNA is TGTGCCAGCAGTTTTTACACCGGGGAGCTGTTTTTT. Translating gives CASSFYTGELFF.